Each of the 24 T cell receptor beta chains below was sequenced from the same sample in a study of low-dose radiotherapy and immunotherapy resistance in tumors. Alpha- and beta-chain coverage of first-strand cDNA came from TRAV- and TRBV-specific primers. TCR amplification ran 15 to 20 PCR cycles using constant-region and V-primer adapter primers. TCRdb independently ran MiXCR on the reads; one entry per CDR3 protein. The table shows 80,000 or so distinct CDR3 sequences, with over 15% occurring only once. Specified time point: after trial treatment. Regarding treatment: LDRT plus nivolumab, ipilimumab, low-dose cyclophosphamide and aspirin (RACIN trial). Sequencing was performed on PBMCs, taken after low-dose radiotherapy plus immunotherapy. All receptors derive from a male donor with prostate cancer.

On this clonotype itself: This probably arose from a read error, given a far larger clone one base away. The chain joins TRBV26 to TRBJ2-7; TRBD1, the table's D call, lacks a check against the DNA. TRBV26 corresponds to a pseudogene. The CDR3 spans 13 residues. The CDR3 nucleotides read TGTGCCAACAGCTTGGCCGGGGGTTACGAGCAGTACTTC. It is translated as CANSLAGGYEQYF.

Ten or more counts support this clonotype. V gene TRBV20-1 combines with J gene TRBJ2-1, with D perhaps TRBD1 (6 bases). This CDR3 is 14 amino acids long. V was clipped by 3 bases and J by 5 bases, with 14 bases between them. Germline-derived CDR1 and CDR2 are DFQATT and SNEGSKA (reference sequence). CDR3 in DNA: TGCAGTGCTAGGGGTAGGGGGATGAACAATGAGCAGTTCTTC. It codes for CSARGRGMNNEQFF.

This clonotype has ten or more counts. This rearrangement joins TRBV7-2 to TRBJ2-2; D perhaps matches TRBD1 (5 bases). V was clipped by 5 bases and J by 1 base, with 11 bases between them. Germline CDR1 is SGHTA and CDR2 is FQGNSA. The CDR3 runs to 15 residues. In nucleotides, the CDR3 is TGTGCCAGCAGCAAGGGGCTAGGGAACACCGGGGAGCTGTTTTTT. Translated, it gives CASSKGLGNTGELFF.

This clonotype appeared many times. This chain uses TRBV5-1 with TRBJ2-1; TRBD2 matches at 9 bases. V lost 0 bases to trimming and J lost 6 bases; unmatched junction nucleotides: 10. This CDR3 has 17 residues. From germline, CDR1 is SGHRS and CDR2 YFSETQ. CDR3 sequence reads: CASSLEGPAGGGNEQFF. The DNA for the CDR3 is TGCGCCAGCAGCTTGGAAGGCCCAGCGGGGGGTGGCAATGAGCAGTTCTTC. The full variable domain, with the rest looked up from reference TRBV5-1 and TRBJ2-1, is KAGVTQTPRYLIKTRGQQVTLSCSPISGHRSVSWYQQTPGQGLQFLFEYFSETQRNKGNFPGRFSGRQFSNSRSEMNVSTLELGDSALYLCASSLEGPAGGGNEQFFGPGTRLTVL.

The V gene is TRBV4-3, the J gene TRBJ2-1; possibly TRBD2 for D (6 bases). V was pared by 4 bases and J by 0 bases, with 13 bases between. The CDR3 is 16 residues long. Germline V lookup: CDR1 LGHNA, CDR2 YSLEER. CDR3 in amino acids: CASSRGGGNSYNEQFF. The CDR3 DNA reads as TGCGCCAGCAGCCGGGGTGGGGGGAACTCCTACAATGAGCAGTTCTTC.

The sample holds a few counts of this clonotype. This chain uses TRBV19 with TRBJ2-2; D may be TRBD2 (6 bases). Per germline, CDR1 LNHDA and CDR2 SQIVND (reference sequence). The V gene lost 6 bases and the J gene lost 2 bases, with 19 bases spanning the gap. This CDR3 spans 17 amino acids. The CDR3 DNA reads TGTGCCAGTAGGTCCCCATACGGGGGTTTTAACACCGGGGAGCTGTTTTTT. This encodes CASRSPYGGFNTGELFF.

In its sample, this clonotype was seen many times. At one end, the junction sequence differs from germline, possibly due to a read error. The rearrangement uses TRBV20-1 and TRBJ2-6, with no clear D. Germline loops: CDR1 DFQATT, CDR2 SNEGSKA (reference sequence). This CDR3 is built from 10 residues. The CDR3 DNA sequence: TGCAGTGCTAGAGATCCCGTCGTGACTTTC. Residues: CSARDPVVTF.

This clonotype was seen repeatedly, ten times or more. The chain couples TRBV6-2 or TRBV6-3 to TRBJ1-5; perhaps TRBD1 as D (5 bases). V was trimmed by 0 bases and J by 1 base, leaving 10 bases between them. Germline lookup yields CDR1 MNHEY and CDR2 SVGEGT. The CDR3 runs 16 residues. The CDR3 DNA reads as TGTGCCAGCAGTTACTCTTTGTGGACAAGCAATCAGCCCCAGCATTTT. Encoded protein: CASSYSLWTSNQPQHF.

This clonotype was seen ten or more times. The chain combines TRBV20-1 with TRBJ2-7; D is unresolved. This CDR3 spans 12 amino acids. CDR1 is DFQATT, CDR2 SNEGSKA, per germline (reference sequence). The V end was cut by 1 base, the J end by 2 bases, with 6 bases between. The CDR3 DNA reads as TGCAGTGCTAGAGGGCAGGCCTACGAGCAGTACTTC. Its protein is CSARGQAYEQYF.

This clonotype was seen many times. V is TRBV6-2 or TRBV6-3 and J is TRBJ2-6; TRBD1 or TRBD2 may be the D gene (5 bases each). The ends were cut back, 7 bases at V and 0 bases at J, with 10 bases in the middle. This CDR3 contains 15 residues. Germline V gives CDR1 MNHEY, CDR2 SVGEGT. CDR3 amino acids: CASILGGSGANVLTF. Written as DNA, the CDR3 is TGTGCCAGCATCCTTGGGGGCTCTGGGGCCAACGTCCTGACTTTC.

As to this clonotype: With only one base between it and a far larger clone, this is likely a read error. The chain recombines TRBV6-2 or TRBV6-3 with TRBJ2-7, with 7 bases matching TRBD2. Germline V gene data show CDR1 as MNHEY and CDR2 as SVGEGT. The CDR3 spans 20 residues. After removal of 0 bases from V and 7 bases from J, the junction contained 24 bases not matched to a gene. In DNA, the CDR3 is TGTGCCAGCAGTTACTCGATACTCGCGGGGGAAAAGAGCTCCTACAATGAGCAGTACTTC. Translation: CASSYSILAGEKSSYNEQYF.

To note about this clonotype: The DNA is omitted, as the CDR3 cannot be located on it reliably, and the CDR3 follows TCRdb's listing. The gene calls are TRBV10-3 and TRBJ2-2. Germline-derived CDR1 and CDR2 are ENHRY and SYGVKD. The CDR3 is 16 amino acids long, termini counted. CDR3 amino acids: CAISDTWGNTGELFFF.

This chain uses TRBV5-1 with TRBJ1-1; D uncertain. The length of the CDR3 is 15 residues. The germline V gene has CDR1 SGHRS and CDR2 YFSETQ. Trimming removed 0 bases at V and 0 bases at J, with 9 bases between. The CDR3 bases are TGCGCCAGCAGCTTGGCGGCGGCTATGAACACTGAAGCTTTCTTT. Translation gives CASSLAAAMNTEAFF.

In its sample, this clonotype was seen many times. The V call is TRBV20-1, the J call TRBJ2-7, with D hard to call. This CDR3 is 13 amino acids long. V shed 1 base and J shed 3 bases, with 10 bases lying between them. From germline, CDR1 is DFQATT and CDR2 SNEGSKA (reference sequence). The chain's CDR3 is CSARVQENYEQYF. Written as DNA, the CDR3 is TGCAGTGCTAGAGTCCAAGAAAACTACGAGCAGTACTTC.

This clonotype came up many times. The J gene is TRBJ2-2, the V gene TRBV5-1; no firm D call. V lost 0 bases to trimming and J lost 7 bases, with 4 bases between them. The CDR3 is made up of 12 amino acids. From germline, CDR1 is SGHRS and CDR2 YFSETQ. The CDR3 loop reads CASSLELGELFF. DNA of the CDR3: TGCGCCAGCAGCTTGGAACTCGGGGAGCTGTTTTTT.

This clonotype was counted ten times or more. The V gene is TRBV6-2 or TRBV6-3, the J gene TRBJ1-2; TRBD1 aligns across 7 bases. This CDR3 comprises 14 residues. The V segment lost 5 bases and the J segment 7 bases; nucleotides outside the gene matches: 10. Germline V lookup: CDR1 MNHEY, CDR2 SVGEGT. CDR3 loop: CASSKNTGDRGYTF. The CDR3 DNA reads TGTGCCAGCAGTAAAAATACAGGGGATCGTGGCTACACCTTC.

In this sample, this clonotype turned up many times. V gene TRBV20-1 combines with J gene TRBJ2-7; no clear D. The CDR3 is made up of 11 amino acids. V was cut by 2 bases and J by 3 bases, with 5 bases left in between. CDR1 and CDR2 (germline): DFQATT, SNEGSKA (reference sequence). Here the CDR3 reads CSARIGYEQYF. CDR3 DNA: TGCAGTGCTAGAATCGGCTACGAGCAGTACTTC.

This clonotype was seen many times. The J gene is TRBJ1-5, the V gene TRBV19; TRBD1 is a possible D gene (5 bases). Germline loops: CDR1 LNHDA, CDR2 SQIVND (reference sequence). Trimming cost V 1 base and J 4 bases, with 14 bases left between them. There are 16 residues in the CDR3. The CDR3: CASSIGARATNQPQHF. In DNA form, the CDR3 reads TGTGCCAGTAGTATAGGGGCCAGGGCTACTAATCAGCCCCAGCATTTT. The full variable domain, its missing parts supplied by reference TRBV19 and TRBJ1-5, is DGGITQSPKYLFRKEGQNVTLSCEQNLNHDAMYWYRQDPGQGLRLIYYSQIVNDFQKGDIAEGYSVSREKKESFPLTVTSAQKNPTAFYLCASSIGARATNQPQHFGDGTRLSIL.

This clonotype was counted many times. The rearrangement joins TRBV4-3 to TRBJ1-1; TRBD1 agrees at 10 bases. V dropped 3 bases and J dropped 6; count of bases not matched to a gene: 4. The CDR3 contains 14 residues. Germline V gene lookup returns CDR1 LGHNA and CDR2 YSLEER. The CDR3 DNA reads TGCGCCAGCAGCCAGGGGACAGGGGAATCTGAAGCTTTCTTT. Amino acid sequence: CASSQGTGESEAFF.

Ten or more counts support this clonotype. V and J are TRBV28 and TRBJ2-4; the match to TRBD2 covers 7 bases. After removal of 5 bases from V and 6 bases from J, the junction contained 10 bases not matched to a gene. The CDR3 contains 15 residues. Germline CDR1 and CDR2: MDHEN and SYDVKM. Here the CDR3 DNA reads TGTGCCAGCAGTCCCTGGGAGGGGTCGGGAAACATTCAGTACTTC. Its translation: CASSPWEGSGNIQYF.

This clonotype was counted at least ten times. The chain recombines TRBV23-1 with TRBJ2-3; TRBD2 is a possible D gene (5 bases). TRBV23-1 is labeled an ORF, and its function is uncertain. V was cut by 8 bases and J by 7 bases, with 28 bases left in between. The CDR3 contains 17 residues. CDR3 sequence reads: CASALKTEDGKKHTQYF. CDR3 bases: TGCGCCAGCGCCCTAAAAACCGAGGACGGGAAAAAACATACGCAGTATTTT.

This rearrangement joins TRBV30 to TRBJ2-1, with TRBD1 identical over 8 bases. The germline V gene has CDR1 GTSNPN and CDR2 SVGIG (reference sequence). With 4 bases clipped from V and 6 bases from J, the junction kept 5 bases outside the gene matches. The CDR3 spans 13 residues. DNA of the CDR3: TGTGCCTGGAACAGGGGGGTCGTCAATGAGCAGTTCTTC. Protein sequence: CAWNRGVVNEQFF.

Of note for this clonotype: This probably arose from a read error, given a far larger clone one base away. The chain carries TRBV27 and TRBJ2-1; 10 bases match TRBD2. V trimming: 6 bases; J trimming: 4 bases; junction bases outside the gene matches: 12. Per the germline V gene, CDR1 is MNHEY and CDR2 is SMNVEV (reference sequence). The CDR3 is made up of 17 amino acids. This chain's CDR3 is CASSPRTSGSYYNEQFF. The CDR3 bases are TGTGCCAGCAGCCCTAGGACTAGCGGATCGTATTACAATGAGCAGTTCTTC.

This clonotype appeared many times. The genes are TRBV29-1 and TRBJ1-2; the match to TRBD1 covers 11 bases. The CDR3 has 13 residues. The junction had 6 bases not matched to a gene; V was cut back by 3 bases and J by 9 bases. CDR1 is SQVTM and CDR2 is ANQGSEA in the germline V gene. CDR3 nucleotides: TGCAGCGTTGAGGACAGGGGGCAAGAGAGCTACACCTTC. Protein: CSVEDRGQESYTF.